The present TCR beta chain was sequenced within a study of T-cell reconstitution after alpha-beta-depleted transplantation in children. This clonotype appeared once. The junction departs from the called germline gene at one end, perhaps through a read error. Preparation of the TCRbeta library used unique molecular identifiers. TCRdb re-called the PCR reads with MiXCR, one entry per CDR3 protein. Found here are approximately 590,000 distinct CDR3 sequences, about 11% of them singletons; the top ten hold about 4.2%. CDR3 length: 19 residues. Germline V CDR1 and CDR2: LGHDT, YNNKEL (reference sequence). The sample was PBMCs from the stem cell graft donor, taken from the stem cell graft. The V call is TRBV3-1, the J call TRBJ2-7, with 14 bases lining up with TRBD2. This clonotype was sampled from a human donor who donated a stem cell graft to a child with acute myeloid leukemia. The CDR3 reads CACSLLGGLAGDSSYEQYF. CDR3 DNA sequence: TGTGCCTGCAGCCTCCTCGGGGGACTAGCGGGAGATAGTTCCTACGAGCAGTACTTC.